The clone carrying this T cell receptor beta chain came up once. Antigen: not known. This entry comes from a study of shared clonotypes between healthy human individuals. Study background: The plates for each donor numbered three CD4 naive, three CD4 memory, two CD8 naive and one CD8 memory.

The study's findings and limits: All-four-donor shared clonotypes had higher generation probabilities than non-shared clonotypes did.

TCRdb's table, derived via immunoSEQ multiplex PCR, lists solely in-frame clones and lacks some. The sample contains 2 million to 3 million clones, 90% to 95% of which appear only once. Germline lookup yields CDR1 SGHKS and CDR2 YYEKEE (reference sequence). V dropped 3 bases and J dropped 5 bases, with 15 bases sitting between them. This CDR3 is built from 14 residues. V and J are TRBV5-5 and TRBJ2-7, with D tentatively TRBD1 (5 bases). Sequencing input: naive CD4+ T cells from PBMCs. Subset denoted: CD45RA+ positively selected. This TCR was recovered from a young man in good health. Some clones in this sample may be carry-over from other donors' samples. The chain's CDR3 is CASSSPPGYNEQYF. Here the CDR3 DNA reads TGTGCCAGCAGCTCTCCCCCAGGGTATAACGAGCAGTACTTC.